Each of the 27 T cell receptor beta chains below was sequenced from the same sample in a study of PD-L1 blockade in urothelial cancer. Noted time point: pretreatment peripheral blood. Data came from immunoSEQ multiplex PCR; TCRdb stores just in-frame clones and leaves some out. The data contain under 100,000 clones, almost 90% of them seen just once; the ten biggest clones take up roughly 1.6%. The source material was PBMCs, sampled around atezolizumab (anti-PD-L1) treatment. These receptor sequences come from a man aged 55 to 69 with urothelial cancer.

The chain combines TRBV27 with TRBJ1-5; D ambiguous. CDR3 length equals 14 residues. V shed 3 bases and J shed 3 bases, with 9 bases lying between them. The germline V gene encodes CDR1 MNHEY and CDR2 SMNVEV (reference sequence). CDR3 coding DNA: TGTGCCAGCAGTTTTACCGCGTCCAATCAGCCCCAGCATTTT. As protein: CASSFTASNQPQHF.

This rearrangement joins TRBV5-6 to TRBJ1-5; tentative D call: TRBD1 (5 bases). The V end was cut by 7 bases, the J end by 5 bases, with 16 bases between. The CDR3 contains 14 residues. CDR1 is SGHDT, CDR2 YYEEEE, per germline. This CDR3 is CASSLGGVHQPQHF. In DNA form, the CDR3 reads TGTGCCAGCTCCCTCGGGGGGGTCCATCAGCCCCAGCATTTT.

The rearrangement joins TRBV7-2 to TRBJ1-3, with D unclear. Germline assignment: CDR1 SGHTA and CDR2 FQGNSA. The CDR3 contains 14 residues. Trimming took off 11 bases at V and 2 bases at J, with 16 bases between the two ends. CDR3 in DNA: TGTGCCTCTAAAAGAGAGACTGCTGGAAACACCATATATTTT. It specifies CASKRETAGNTIYF.

Of note for this clone: Different DNA sequences within this sample yield the same CDR3. The chain couples TRBV18 to TRBJ2-5; 8 bases fit TRBD1. V lost 6 bases and J lost 4; bases outside the gene matches: 4. Germline V gene data show CDR1 as KGHSH and CDR2 as LQKENI. The length of the CDR3 is 13 residues. CDR3 residues: CASSRTGRETQYF. In DNA form, the CDR3 reads TGTGCCAGCTCTAGGACAGGGCGAGAGACCCAGTACTTC.

CDR3 amino acids: CASSFGHASSYNEQFF. CDR3 bases: TGCGCCAGCAGCTTCGGACACGCGAGCTCCTACAATGAGCAGTTCTTC. The chain recombines TRBV5-1 with TRBJ2-1; D is possibly TRBD1 (5 bases). The CDR3 runs to 16 residues. The V gene lost 2 bases and the J gene lost 0 bases, with 12 bases spanning the gap. Germline CDR1 reads SGHRS; CDR2 reads YFSETQ.

The V call is TRBV9, the J call TRBJ2-5; D perhaps matches TRBD1 (6 bases). With 2 bases removed from V and 5 bases from J, the gap between germline ends came to 16 bases. Germline CDR1 SGDLS, CDR2 YYNGEE. This CDR3 has 15 amino acids. CDR3 sequence: CASSVQTGDGETQYF. In nucleotides, the CDR3 is TGTGCCAGCAGCGTGCAGACAGGAGATGGCGAGACCCAGTACTTC. Together with reference TRBV9 and TRBJ2-5, the CDR3 gives the full variable domain: DSGVTQTPKHLITATGQRVTLRCSPRSGDLSVYWYQQSLDQGLQFLIQYYNGEERAKGNILERFSAQQFPDLHSELNLSSLELGDSALYFCASSVQTGDGETQYFGPGTRLLVL.

This chain connects TRBV7-3 to TRBJ2-2, with 7 positions matching TRBD1. This CDR3 comprises 14 residues. Trimming removed 4 bases from V and 5 bases from J; junction bases left unmatched: 4. Germline-derived CDR1 and CDR2 are SGHTA and FQGTGA. The CDR3 DNA follows: TGTGCCAGCAGCTCGACAGGGACAACCGGGGAGCTGTTTTTT. It specifies CASSSTGTTGELFF.

The chain links TRBV2 to TRBJ1-2; 11 bases map to TRBD1. The CDR3 sequence is 14 residues long. CDR1 and CDR2 from the germline V gene are SNHLY and FYNNEI. V lost 6 bases to trimming and J lost 8 bases; unmatched junction nucleotides: 8. In DNA, the CDR3 is TGTGCCAGCAGGGGGCTGGGACAGGGGGTGGGCTACACCTTC. This codes for CASRGLGQGVGYTF. The whole variable domain, filled in from reference TRBV2 and TRBJ1-2, reads EPEVTQTPSHQVTQMGQEVILRCVPISNHLYFYWYRQILGQKVEFLVSFYNNEISEKSEIFDDQFSVERPDGSNFTLKIRSTKLEDSAMYFCASRGLGQGVGYTFGSGTRLTVV.

This clone appeared once. The chain couples TRBV2 to TRBJ2-1; 9 nucleotides agree with TRBD1. CDR1 is SNHLY, CDR2 FYNNEI, per germline. V lost 7 bases, J lost 2 bases, and 6 bases stayed unmatched. The CDR3 spans 15 residues. CDR3 in DNA: TGTGCCAGCACTCCGGGACAGGGAACCTACAATGAGCAGTTCTTC. This gives the protein CASTPGQGTYNEQFF.

The chain recombines TRBV10-1 with TRBJ2-2; 8 positions match TRBD1. There are 15 residues in the CDR3. Germline V gives CDR1 WNHNN, CDR2 SYGVQD (reference sequence). The junction had 6 bases not matched to a gene; V was cut back by 5 bases and J by 4 bases. In DNA form, the CDR3 reads TGCGCCAGCAGTCCGGACAGGGACGCCACCGGGGAGCTGTTTTTT. As protein: CASSPDRDATGELFF.

The chain combines TRBV9 with TRBJ2-5; TRBD2 agrees at 12 bases. This CDR3 is built from 16 residues. Germline lookup yields CDR1 SGDLS and CDR2 YYNGEE. V lost 2 bases and J lost 4; bases outside the gene matches: 6. The CDR3 loop reads CASSVLAGGIGETQYF. CDR3 DNA: TGTGCCAGCAGCGTGCTAGCGGGGGGGATCGGAGAGACCCAGTACTTC. Complete variable domain (other parts from reference TRBV9 and TRBJ2-5): DSGVTQTPKHLITATGQRVTLRCSPRSGDLSVYWYQQSLDQGLQFLIQYYNGEERAKGNILERFSAQQFPDLHSELNLSSLELGDSALYFCASSVLAGGIGETQYFGPGTRLLVL.

The J gene is TRBJ1-2, the V gene TRBV28; TRBD1 might be the D (6 bases). V lost 6 bases and J 0 bases, leaving 8 bases between the germline ends. Germline V gene lookup returns CDR1 MDHEN and CDR2 SYDVKM. This CDR3 is 13 amino acids long. As DNA, the CDR3 is TGTGCCAGCAGGGACAGCCCTAACTATGGCTACACCTTC. Residues: CASRDSPNYGYTF.

The chain uses TRBV19 and TRBJ2-5; TRBD2 is a possible D gene (6 bases). V was trimmed by 7 bases and J by 4 bases, leaving 10 bases between them. The germline gives CDR1 LNHDA, CDR2 SQIVND (reference sequence). The CDR3 consists of 12 residues. The CDR3 region has the DNA TGTGCCAGTAAAGGACTAAGAGAGACCCAGTACTTC. This encodes CASKGLRETQYF.

The chain recombines TRBV28 with TRBJ2-2, with D possibly being TRBD2 (5 bases). Looked up from germline, CDR1 is MDHEN and CDR2 is SYDVKM. The ends were cut back, 7 bases at V and 4 bases at J, with 16 bases in the middle. The CDR3 is 15 amino acids. The CDR3 is CASILGGAGTGELFF. The CDR3 DNA sequence: TGTGCCAGCATCCTGGGTGGCGCGGGCACCGGGGAGCTGTTTTTT.

This chain connects TRBV28 to TRBJ1-4; D possibly corresponds to TRBD1 (6 bases). The CDR3 is 15 residues long. Trimming stripped 2 bases from V and 4 bases from J, with 11 bases between. Germline V CDR1 and CDR2: MDHEN, SYDVKM. This chain's CDR3 is CASSLRQGFNEKLFF. The CDR3 nucleotides read TGTGCCAGCAGTTTACGGCAGGGGTTTAATGAAAAACTGTTTTTT.

V is TRBV15 and J is TRBJ2-1; D not certain. In germline, CDR1 is LNHNV, CDR2 YYDKDF (reference sequence). The V end lost 0 bases, the J end lost 4 bases, and 10 bases lay between the germline ends. CDR3 length equals 15 residues. The CDR3 bases are TGTGCCACCAGCAGAGACCGAGCATCTTACAATGAGCAGTTCTTC. Residues: CATSRDRASYNEQFF.

The chain has TRBV19 and TRBJ1-5; D is unclear. Germline V lookup: CDR1 LNHDA, CDR2 SQIVND (reference sequence). V lost 3 bases to trimming and J lost 4 bases, with 13 bases between them. The CDR3 consists of 15 residues. CDR3 sequence (DNA): TGTGCCAGTAGTATGGAGGGCTTTGGAAATCAGCCCCAGCATTTT. Amino acid sequence: CASSMEGFGNQPQHF.

This clone was seen only once. The chain combines TRBV10-3 with TRBJ2-1; D is perhaps TRBD2 (5 bases). CDR3 size: 13 residues. Germline loops: CDR1 ENHRY, CDR2 SYGVKD. Deletions cut 2 bases from V and 5 bases from J, with 7 bases between. DNA of the CDR3: TGTGCCATCAGTGAGCGAGCGGACAATGAGCAGTTCTTC. It translates to CAISERADNEQFF.

The V call is TRBV25-1, the J call TRBJ1-1; D is unclear. CDR1 is MGHDK, CDR2 SYGVNS, per germline. V lost 7 bases to trimming and J lost 1 base, with 4 bases between them. CDR3 length equals 11 residues. CDR3: CASIENTEAFF. The CDR3 nucleotides are TGTGCCAGCATAGAGAACACTGAAGCTTTCTTT.

The J gene is TRBJ2-5, the V gene TRBV19; 8 nucleotides line up with TRBD2. The CDR3 is made up of 15 amino acids. V shed 3 bases and J 1 base; nucleotides not matched to a gene: 4. CDR1 and CDR2 from the germline V gene are LNHDA and SQIVND (reference sequence). CDR3 protein: CASSIFAGGQETQYF. The CDR3 DNA follows: TGTGCCAGTAGTATTTTTGCGGGGGGCCAAGAGACCCAGTACTTC.

The chain is built from TRBV19 and TRBJ2-7, with a tentative D call TRBD1 (5 bases). The CDR3 is made up of 15 amino acids. Trimming took 1 base from V and 0 from J, leaving 10 bases between them. CDR1 is LNHDA, CDR2 SQIVND, per germline (reference sequence). The CDR3 here is CASSIVPTDSYEQYF. Written as DNA, the CDR3 is TGTGCCAGTAGTATAGTTCCGACAGACTCCTACGAGCAGTACTTC.

The rearrangement links TRBV7-2 to TRBJ2-1; 9 bases fit TRBD1. The CDR3 length is 14 residues. Trimming removed 4 bases from V and 9 bases from J; junction bases left unmatched: 7. From germline, CDR1 is SGHTA and CDR2 FQGNSA. Here the CDR3 reads CASSYKRTGVEQFF. DNA of the CDR3: TGTGCCAGCAGCTATAAAAGGACAGGGGTTGAGCAGTTCTTC.

V is TRBV15 and J is TRBJ1-2; maybe TRBD1 (5 bases). The V end was cut by 0 bases, the J end by 3 bases, with 8 bases between. Looked up from germline, CDR1 is LNHNV and CDR2 is YYDKDF (reference sequence). The CDR3 is made up of 14 amino acids. The CDR3 region is CATSRDGGDYGYTF. The CDR3 DNA is TGTGCCACCAGCAGAGATGGGGGGGACTATGGCTACACCTTC. Filled out from reference TRBV15 and TRBJ1-2, the complete variable domain reads DAMVIQNPRYQVTQFGKPVTLSCSQTLNHNVMYWYQQKSSQAPKLLFHYYDKDFNNEADTPDNFQSRRPNTSFCFLDIRSPGLGDTAMYLCATSRDGGDYGYTFGSGTRLTVV.

The rearrangement links TRBV18 to TRBJ2-1; 14 bases align to TRBD2. With 2 bases clipped from V and 7 bases from J, the junction kept 10 bases outside the gene matches. This CDR3 has 18 amino acids. Germline values: CDR1 KGHSH, CDR2 LQKENI. The CDR3 sequence: CASSPYSQRTSGRNEQFF. CDR3 nucleotide sequence: TGTGCCAGCTCACCATACTCCCAAAGGACTAGCGGGAGGAATGAGCAGTTCTTC.

The V gene is TRBV4-3, the J gene TRBJ2-1; 10 bases are shared with TRBD2. With V trimmed by 10 bases and J by 0 bases, 6 bases remained unmatched. The CDR3 runs to 15 residues. Germline V lookup: CDR1 LGHNA, CDR2 YSLEER. CDR3 region: CATHPSGSSYNEQFF. The CDR3 nucleotides are TGCGCCACCCATCCTAGCGGGAGCTCCTACAATGAGCAGTTCTTC.

The chain uses TRBV30 and TRBJ2-7; perhaps TRBD1 as D (5 bases). Germline-derived CDR1 and CDR2 are GTSNPN and SVGIG (reference sequence). V gave up 2 bases and J gave up 2 bases, with 10 bases separating them. This CDR3 region has 13 residues. CDR3 coding DNA: TGTGCCTGGAGTCCCGGCAGGGCCTACGAGCAGTACTTC. It is translated as CAWSPGRAYEQYF.

The rearrangement uses TRBV7-7 and TRBJ2-1, with 11 positions matching TRBD2. CDR3 length: 16 residues. V shed 2 bases and J 10 bases; nucleotides not matched to a gene: 10. Germline loops: CDR1 SSHAT, CDR2 FNYEAQ (reference sequence). CDR3: CASSLSSGGALGEQFF. Written as DNA, the CDR3 is TGTGCCAGCAGCTTAAGTAGCGGGGGGGCCCTAGGGGAGCAGTTCTTC.